This T cell receptor beta chain derives from a study of regulatory T cells in long-lasting Graves disease. Germline assignment: CDR1 MDHEN and CDR2 SYDVKM. This CDR3 spans 16 amino acids. J was trimmed by 5 bases and V by 6 bases; bases with no gene match: 12. The time point is: newly diagnosed GD, antithyroid drugs for less than 3 months. Scientists built the TCR library using RNA that was extracted from PBMCs. Criteria from the American Thyroid Association guidelines were applied to diagnose Graves' disease. Sequencing libraries for TCR beta were prepared with iRepertoire HTBI primers and Arm-PCR of CDR3 regions. One entry per CDR3 protein results from TCRdb running MiXCR on the multiplex PCR reads. The sample carries roughly 500,000 distinct CDR3 sequences, roughly 14% recorded once. This sample was shared with a second study, whose subject was T cells in Graves' hyperthyroidism and ophthalmopathy.

This clonotype originated in a man aged 25 to 40 with Graves disease. The chain carries TRBV28 and TRBJ2-2; 7 bases agree with TRBD1. Here the sequenced sample was peripheral blood mononuclear cells (PBMCs), taken at new diagnosis, from a patient treated with antithyroid drugs. The CDR3 sequence: CASRPQGVIITGELFF. As DNA, the CDR3 is TGTGCCAGCAGGCCTCAGGGGGTGATAATTACCGGGGAGCTGTTTTTT.